One and the same sample provided the 24 T cell receptor beta chains below, sequenced in a study of blood T cell repertoires in COVID-19. Data came from immunoSEQ multiplex PCR; TCRdb stores just in-frame clones and leaves some out. Among 110,000 to 150,000 clones listed, more than 80% were seen once. The sequencing sample was made of PBMCs or T cells enriched from blood (not recorded which). All receptors derive from a man between 50 and 59 years old who had recovered from COVID-19.

J is TRBJ1-3 and V is TRBV4-3; D is undetermined. The germline CDR1 and CDR2 sequences are LGHNA and YSLEER. V lost 3 bases and J lost 2, with 11 bases in between. The CDR3 extends over 15 amino acids. For the CDR3, the DNA is TGCGCCAGCAGCCAGGCTTCCGGGACTGGAAACACCATATATTTT. Translating it yields CASSQASGTGNTIYF.

This chain joins TRBV7-2 and TRBJ1-6; possible D gene TRBD1, 6 bases. Germline CDR1 SGHTA, CDR2 FQGNSA. Trimming took off 5 bases at V and 7 bases at J, with 12 bases between the two ends. CDR3 length equals 14 residues. The CDR3 DNA follows: TGTGCCAGCAGCCATCACAGGGCCAATTCACCCCTCCACTTT. Protein product: CASSHHRANSPLHF.

This chain joins TRBV6-4 and TRBJ2-3; tentative D call: TRBD1 (5 bases). The CDR3 spans 14 residues. The V gene lost 2 bases and the J gene lost 4 bases, with 10 bases spanning the gap. Germline CDR1 MRHNA, CDR2 SNTAGT. The CDR3 DNA reads TGTGCCAGCAGTGACAGGGGTGGAGCAGATACGCAGTATTTT. It is translated as CASSDRGGADTQYF.

This chain links TRBV10-3 with TRBJ1-1; D gene unclear. Trimming pared 3 bases from V and 1 base from J, leaving 12 bases between. There are 15 residues in the CDR3. Germline V gives CDR1 ENHRY, CDR2 SYGVKD. This CDR3 reads CAISDPGVGNTEAFF. CDR3 sequence (DNA): TGTGCCATCAGTGACCCGGGAGTAGGGAACACTGAAGCTTTCTTT.

The V and J genes are TRBV28 and TRBJ2-7; 9 bases are a match to TRBD1. This CDR3 region has 14 residues. Germline loops: CDR1 MDHEN, CDR2 SYDVKM. V lost 6 bases to trimming and J lost 6 bases; unmatched junction nucleotides: 9. The CDR3 reads CASSTGTGFGEQYV. For the CDR3, the DNA is TGTGCCAGCAGCACCGGGACAGGGTTCGGCGAGCAGTACGTC.

In this sample, this clone turned up once. This chain uses TRBV28 with TRBJ1-4; TRBD1 aligns across 8 bases. The CDR3 is made up of 16 amino acids. With V trimmed by 5 bases and J by 4 bases, 9 bases remained unmatched. Germline-derived CDR1 and CDR2 are MDHEN and SYDVKM. The CDR3 here is CASSPIRGRGNEKLFF. The CDR3 DNA follows: TGTGCCAGCAGTCCAATCAGGGGGCGCGGTAATGAAAAACTGTTTTTT.

This chain links TRBV21-1 with TRBJ2-5; the table's D call, TRBD1, has no DNA check behind it. TRBV21-1 is shown as a pseudogene. This CDR3 is 14 amino acids long. CDR3: CASSNRGTEETQYF. CDR3 bases: TGTGCCAGCAGCAACCGGGGGACAGAAGAGACCCAGTACTTC.

CDR3 nucleotides: TGTGCCAGCAGCTTAGGAGGGATCGCCTACAATGAGCAGTTCTTC. Amino acid sequence: CASSLGGIAYNEQFF. J is TRBJ2-1 and V is TRBV7-9, with a possible D match to TRBD2 (5 bases). From germline, CDR1 is SEHNR and CDR2 FQNEAQ (reference sequence). The CDR3 has 15 amino acids. Trimming took off 1 base at V and 2 bases at J, with 9 bases between the two ends.

The sample holds one count of this clone. The chain links TRBV24-1 to TRBJ1-2; a possible D gene is TRBD1 (5 bases). CDR3 length: 14 amino acids. V was clipped by 1 base and J by 6 bases, with 11 bases between them. From germline, CDR1 is KGHDR and CDR2 SFDVKD. The CDR3 nucleotides read TGTGCCACCAGTGATTTCCGGGGGAGGAATGGCTACACCTTC. This encodes CATSDFRGRNGYTF.

This chain links TRBV28 with TRBJ1-5, with D hard to call. Trimming left V 6 bases short and J 11 bases short, with 23 bases between. The germline gives CDR1 MDHEN, CDR2 SYDVKM. CDR3 size: 15 residues. The CDR3 spells CASSLPAGTSVAQHF. The DNA of the CDR3 is TGTGCCAGCAGCCTACCCGCAGGAACATCAGTGGCCCAGCATTTT. The whole variable domain, remainder taken from reference TRBV28 and TRBJ1-5, is DVKVTQSSRYLVKRTGEKVFLECVQDMDHENMFWYRQDPGLGLRLIYFSYDVKMKEKGDIPEGYSVSREKKERFSLILESASTNQTSMYLCASSLPAGTSVAQHFGDGTRLSIL.

This chain connects TRBV14 to TRBJ2-2; maybe TRBD1 (6 bases). Between the trimmed V and J ends, which lost 5 bases and 5 bases, there was a span of 9 bases. CDR3 length equals 13 residues. Germline CDR1 reads SGHDN; CDR2 reads FVKESK. The CDR3 is CASSDRITGELFF. The CDR3 coding sequence is TGTGCCAGCAGCGACAGGATAACCGGGGAGCTGTTTTTT. Combining the CDR3 with reference TRBV14 and TRBJ2-2 gives the whole variable domain EAGVTQFPSHSVIEKGQTVTLRCDPISGHDNLYWYRRVMGKEIKFLLHFVKESKQDESGMPNNRFLAERTGGTYSTLKVQPAELEDSGVYFCASSDRITGELFFGEGSRLTVL.

V usage is TRBV4-3 and J usage is TRBJ1-1, with D possibly TRBD1 on 5 matching bases. The CDR3 is 18 residues long. Trimming pared 0 bases from V and 3 bases from J, leaving 20 bases between. CDR1 LGHNA and CDR2 YSLEER come from the germline V gene. CDR3 DNA sequence: TGCGCCAGCAGCCAAGATACGACGGGCCTACAGGCGGACACTGAAGCTTTCTTT. Translating it yields CASSQDTTGLQADTEAFF.

The genes are TRBV29-1 and TRBJ2-7; the match to TRBD2 covers 7 bases. Germline V gene lookup returns CDR1 SQVTM and CDR2 ANQGSEA. The CDR3 covers 14 residues. After removal of 3 bases from V and 3 bases from J, the junction contained 8 bases not matched to a gene. The CDR3 is CSVERPGRGYEQYF. CDR3 in DNA: TGCAGCGTTGAGAGGCCGGGGAGGGGCTACGAGCAGTACTTC.

This clone is a singleton in its sample. This sequence joins TRBV5-8 and TRBJ2-7; 11 bases map to TRBD1. There are 15 residues in the CDR3. Germline lookup yields CDR1 SGHTS and CDR2 YDEGEE. V dropped 2 bases and J dropped 4; count of bases not matched to a gene: 5. The CDR3, as DNA: TGTGCCAGCAGCTTTTCCGGGACAGGGGGATACGAGCAGTACGTC. Protein product: CASSFSGTGGYEQYV.

This chain links TRBV7-9 with TRBJ1-1, with unresolved D. The V and J ends lost 7 bases and 1 base respectively, with 13 bases between them. The CDR3 runs to 14 residues. Germline CDR1 reads SEHNR; CDR2 reads FQNEAQ (reference sequence). CDR3: CASIKDLGNTEAFF. CDR3 DNA sequence: TGTGCCAGCATCAAAGACCTAGGGAACACTGAAGCTTTCTTT. Full variable domain (rest looked up from reference TRBV7-9 and TRBJ1-1): DTGVSQNPRHKITKRGQNVTFRCDPISEHNRLYWYRQTLGQGPEFLTYFQNEAQLEKSRLLSDRFSAERPKGSFSTLEIQRTEQGDSAMYLCASIKDLGNTEAFFGQGTRLTVV.

The chain has TRBV18 and TRBJ1-1; D might be TRBD1 (6 bases). Per germline, CDR1 KGHSH and CDR2 LQKENI. The V end lost 3 bases, the J end lost 3 bases, and 14 bases lay between the germline ends. The length of the CDR3 is 15 residues. The CDR3: CASSPATGRDTEAFF. In DNA form, the CDR3 reads TGTGCCAGCTCACCCGCTACAGGGCGTGACACTGAAGCTTTCTTT. The full variable domain, rest sourced from reference TRBV18 and TRBJ1-1, is NAGVMQNPRHLVRRRGQEARLRCSPMKGHSHVYWYRQLPEEGLKFMVYLQKENIIDESGMPKERFSAEFPKEGPSILRIQQVVRGDSAAYFCASSPATGRDTEAFFGQGTRLTVV.

The V gene is TRBV4-1, the J gene TRBJ2-4, with 13 bases identical to TRBD2. Germline CDR1 reads MGHRA; CDR2 reads YSYEKL. V lost 2 bases to trimming and J lost 0 bases; unmatched junction nucleotides: 4. This CDR3 spans 18 amino acids. DNA for the CDR3: TGCGCCAGCAGCCAACCCGGACTAGCGGGGGAAGCCAAAAACATTCAGTACTTC. Protein product: CASSQPGLAGEAKNIQYF.

This chain connects TRBV2 to TRBJ1-5; D unclear. The CDR3 length is 13 residues. Germline loops: CDR1 SNHLY, CDR2 FYNNEI. Trimming pared 4 bases from V and 7 bases from J, leaving 11 bases between. The CDR3 loop reads CASSGGLGQPQHF. CDR3 DNA: TGTGCCAGCAGTGGTGGGCTTGGCCAGCCCCAGCATTTT. The complete variable domain, with remaining parts taken from reference TRBV2 and TRBJ1-5, reads EPEVTQTPSHQVTQMGQEVILRCVPISNHLYFYWYRQILGQKVEFLVSFYNNEISEKSEIFDDQFSVERPDGSNFTLKIRSTKLEDSAMYFCASSGGLGQPQHFGDGTRLSIL.

CDR3 nucleotide sequence: TGTGCCACCGGGGGGGGGCTAGTCGAGACCCAGTACTTC. This encodes CATGGGLVETQYF. This chain joins TRBV28 and TRBJ2-5; TRBD2 matches at 8 bases. CDR1 is MDHEN and CDR2 is SYDVKM in the germline V gene. The CDR3 sequence is 13 residues long. The V segment lost 10 bases and the J segment 5 bases; nucleotides outside the gene matches: 9.

DNA for the CDR3: TGTGCCAGCAGCTTCCGGGGAGGCGAGCAGTACGTC. Translated: CASSFRGGEQYV. The chain has TRBV6-5 and TRBJ2-7; TRBD2 might be the D (6 bases). This CDR3 is 12 amino acids long. Germline V CDR1 and CDR2: MNHEY, SVGAGI. With 6 bases removed from V and 6 bases from J, the gap between germline ends came to 12 bases.

The rearrangement uses TRBV2 and TRBJ1-1; D not resolved. CDR3 size: 12 residues. Germline CDR1 is SNHLY and CDR2 is FYNNEI. Trimming removed 4 bases from V and 3 bases from J, with 6 bases in between. The CDR3 DNA is TGTGCCAGCAGTGTACGAGACACTGAAGCTTTCTTT. It translates to CASSVRDTEAFF.

The sample holds one count of this clone. This rearrangement joins TRBV30 to TRBJ1-2, with D perhaps matching TRBD1 (6 bases). Germline V CDR1 and CDR2: GTSNPN, SVGIG (reference sequence). The CDR3 totals 13 residues. V was clipped by 5 bases and J by 3 bases, with 13 bases between them. The CDR3 nucleotides are TGTGCCTGGGGTACAGGGATCGACTATGGCTACACCTTC. Its protein is CAWGTGIDYGYTF.

The genes are TRBV5-4 and TRBJ1-1; D is undetermined. Germline V gene lookup returns CDR1 SGHNT and CDR2 YYREEE (reference sequence). Trimming took 1 base from V and 4 from J, leaving 14 bases between them. CDR3 length: 15 amino acids. CDR3 DNA sequence: TGTGCCAGCAGCTTGAATGGAGTTCGTGTCACTGAAGCTTTCTTT. It yields the protein CASSLNGVRVTEAFF. Full variable domain (remainder filled in from reference TRBV5-4 and TRBJ1-1): ETGVTQSPTHLIKTRGQQVTLRCSSQSGHNTVSWYQQALGQGPQFIFQYYREEENGRGNFPPRFSGLQFPNYSSELNVNALELDDSALYLCASSLNGVRVTEAFFGQGTRLTVV.

The chain carries TRBV19 and TRBJ1-3, with TRBD1 identical over 7 bases. V trimming: 2 bases; J trimming: 0 bases; junction bases outside the gene matches: 7. The CDR3 spans 17 residues. Germline V gives CDR1 LNHDA, CDR2 SQIVND (reference sequence). The CDR3 reads CASSIPGDSNSGNTIYF. The CDR3 DNA sequence: TGTGCCAGTAGTATACCGGGGGACAGCAACTCTGGAAACACCATATATTTT.